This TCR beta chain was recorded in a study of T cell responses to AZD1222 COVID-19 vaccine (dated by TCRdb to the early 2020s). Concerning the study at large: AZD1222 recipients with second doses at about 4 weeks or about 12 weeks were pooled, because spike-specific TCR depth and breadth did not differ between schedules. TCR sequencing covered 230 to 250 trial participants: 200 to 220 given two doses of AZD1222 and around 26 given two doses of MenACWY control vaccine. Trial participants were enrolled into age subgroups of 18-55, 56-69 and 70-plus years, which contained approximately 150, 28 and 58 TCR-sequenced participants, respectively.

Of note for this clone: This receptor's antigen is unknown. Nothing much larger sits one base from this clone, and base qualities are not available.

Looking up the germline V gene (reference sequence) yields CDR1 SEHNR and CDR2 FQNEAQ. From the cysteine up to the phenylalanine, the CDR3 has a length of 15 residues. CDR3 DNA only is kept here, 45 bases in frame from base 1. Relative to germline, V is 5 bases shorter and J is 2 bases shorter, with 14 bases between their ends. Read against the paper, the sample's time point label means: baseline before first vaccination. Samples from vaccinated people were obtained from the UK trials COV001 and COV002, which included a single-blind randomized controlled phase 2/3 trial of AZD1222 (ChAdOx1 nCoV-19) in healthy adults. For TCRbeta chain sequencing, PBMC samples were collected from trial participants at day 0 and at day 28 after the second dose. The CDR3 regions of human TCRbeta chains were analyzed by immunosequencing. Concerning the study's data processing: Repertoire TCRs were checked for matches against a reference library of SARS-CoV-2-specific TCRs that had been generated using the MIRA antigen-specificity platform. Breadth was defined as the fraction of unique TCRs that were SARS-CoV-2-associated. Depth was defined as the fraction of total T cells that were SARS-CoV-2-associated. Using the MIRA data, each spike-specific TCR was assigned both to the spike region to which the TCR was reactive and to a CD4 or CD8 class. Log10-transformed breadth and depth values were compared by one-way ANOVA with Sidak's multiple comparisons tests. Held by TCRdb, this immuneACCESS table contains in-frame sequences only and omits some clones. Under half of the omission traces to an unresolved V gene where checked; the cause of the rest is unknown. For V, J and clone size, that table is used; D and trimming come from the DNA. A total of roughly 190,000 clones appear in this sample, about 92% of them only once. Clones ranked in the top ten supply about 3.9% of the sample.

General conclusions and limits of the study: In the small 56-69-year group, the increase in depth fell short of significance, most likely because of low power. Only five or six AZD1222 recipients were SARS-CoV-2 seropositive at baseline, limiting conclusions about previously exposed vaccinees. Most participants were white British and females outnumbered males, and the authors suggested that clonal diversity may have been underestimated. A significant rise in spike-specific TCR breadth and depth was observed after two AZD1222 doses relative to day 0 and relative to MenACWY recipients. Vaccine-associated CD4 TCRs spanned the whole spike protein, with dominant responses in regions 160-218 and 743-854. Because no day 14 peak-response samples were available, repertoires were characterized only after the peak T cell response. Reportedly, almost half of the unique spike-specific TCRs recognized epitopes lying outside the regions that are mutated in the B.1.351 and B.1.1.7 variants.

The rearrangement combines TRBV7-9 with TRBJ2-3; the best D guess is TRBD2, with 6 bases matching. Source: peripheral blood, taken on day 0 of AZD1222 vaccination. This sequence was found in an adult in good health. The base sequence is TGTGCCAGCAGCACTAGGGAGGAGGACACAGATACGCAGTATTTT. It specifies CASSTREEDTDTQYF.